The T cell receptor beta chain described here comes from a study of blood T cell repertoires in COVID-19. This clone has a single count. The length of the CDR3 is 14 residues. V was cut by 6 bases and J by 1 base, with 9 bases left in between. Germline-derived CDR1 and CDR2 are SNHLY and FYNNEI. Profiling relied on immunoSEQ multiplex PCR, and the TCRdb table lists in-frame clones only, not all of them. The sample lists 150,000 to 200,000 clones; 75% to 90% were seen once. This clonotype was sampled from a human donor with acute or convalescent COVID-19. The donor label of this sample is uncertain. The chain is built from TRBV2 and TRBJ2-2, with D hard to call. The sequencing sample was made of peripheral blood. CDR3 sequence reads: CASSLAENTGELFF. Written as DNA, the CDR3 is TGTGCCAGCAGCTTGGCGGAGAACACCGGGGAGCTGTTTTTT. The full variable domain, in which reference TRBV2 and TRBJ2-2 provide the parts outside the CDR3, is EPEVTQTPSHQVTQMGQEVILRCVPISNHLYFYWYRQILGQKVEFLVSFYNNEISEKSEIFDDQFSVERPDGSNFTLKIRSTKLEDSAMYFCASSLAENTGELFFGEGSRLTVL.